Listed here are 31 T cell receptor beta chains from one sample, sequenced in a study of blood T cell repertoires in COVID-19. Using immunoSEQ multiplex PCR, the repertoire was profiled, and TCRdb retains in-frame clones only, with some absent. This sample has 400,000 or so clones, with over 75% found just once. The material sequenced was PBMCs or T cells enriched from blood (not recorded which). Every receptor here comes from a man aged 30 to 39 who had recovered from COVID-19.

This chain joins TRBV4-1 and TRBJ2-1; D is possibly TRBD1 (6 bases). Germline-derived CDR1 and CDR2 are MGHRA and YSYEKL. Trimming removed 1 base from V and 5 bases from J, with 15 bases in between. This CDR3 spans 16 amino acids. The CDR3, as DNA: TGCGCCAGCAGCCAAGTTGGTACAGGGCCCGACAATGAGCAGTTCTTC. Translation: CASSQVGTGPDNEQFF.

A note on this clone: An end of the junction differs from the germline gene, which may be a read error. This chain uses TRBV27 with TRBJ1-2, with 9 positions matching TRBD1. The CDR3 extends over 15 amino acids. Germline lookup yields CDR1 MNHEY and CDR2 SMNVEV (reference sequence). The CDR3 loop is CASSVSQGAVGGYTF. DNA of the CDR3: TGTGCCAGCAGTGTATCACAGGGGGCAGTAGGAGGCTACACCTTC.

This chain connects TRBV5-1 to TRBJ2-2; 8 positions agree with TRBD2. This CDR3 contains 15 residues. Germline V gene data show CDR1 as SGHRS and CDR2 as YFSETQ. Losses at the gene ends were 6 bases for V and 5 bases for J; bases not matched to a gene: 9. Here the CDR3 DNA reads TGCGCCAGCAATCCGGCCCGCGGGAGGACCGGGGAGCTGTTTTTT. Its protein is CASNPARGRTGELFF.

Of note for this clone: Different DNA sequences within this sample yield the same CDR3. This chain connects TRBV18 to TRBJ1-1; 7 bases match TRBD1. The J segment lost 4 bases and the V segment lost 3 bases, leaving 2 bases of the junction unmatched. Germline loops: CDR1 KGHSH, CDR2 LQKENI. This CDR3 has 13 amino acids. The CDR3 loop reads CASSPRQGTEAFF. In nucleotides, the CDR3 is TGTGCCAGCTCACCGAGACAGGGCACTGAAGCTTTCTTT.

The CDR3 DNA is TGTGCTAGTGGTTCCAACCCGGCTAGGGGGGAGCAGTACTTC. Residues: CASGSNPARGEQYF. This chain uses TRBV12-5 with TRBJ2-7; tentatively, D is TRBD1 (6 bases). CDR3 size: 14 residues. V was shortened by 4 bases and J by 7 bases, with 17 bases between the two germline ends. Germline values: CDR1 LGHNT, CDR2 FRNRAP.

The rearrangement uses TRBV29-1 and TRBJ1-2; D remains ambiguous. Trimming removed 4 bases at V and 4 bases at J, with 7 bases between. Germline lookup yields CDR1 SQVTM and CDR2 ANQGSEA. CDR3 length: 11 amino acids. CDR3 sequence reads: CSVGTIYGYTF. The CDR3 DNA reads TGCAGCGTTGGTACAATCTATGGCTACACCTTC.

The chain employs TRBV19 and TRBJ2-1, with TRBD2 matching over 13 bases. This CDR3 region has 17 residues. Germline V gives CDR1 LNHDA, CDR2 SQIVND (reference sequence). V was pared by 5 bases and J by 6 bases, with 10 bases of the junction left unmatched. CDR3 amino acids: CASSPLLLAGGGNEQFF. The DNA for the CDR3 is TGTGCCAGTAGTCCTCTCCTACTAGCGGGAGGGGGCAATGAGCAGTTCTTC.

The genes are TRBV2 and TRBJ1-2, with 10 bases identical to TRBD1. Trimming cost V 10 bases and J 8 bases; bases outside gene matches: 10. Germline V lookup: CDR1 SNHLY, CDR2 FYNNEI. The CDR3 has 13 residues. The CDR3 nucleotides read TGTGCCAACACGGGACAGGGGATGGGAGGCTACACCTTC. Protein sequence: CANTGQGMGGYTF.

V usage is TRBV4-2 and J usage is TRBJ2-5; 13 bases line up with TRBD2. Germline CDR1 and CDR2: LGHNA and YNFKEQ. With 2 bases clipped from V and 5 bases from J, the junction kept 2 bases outside the gene matches. The CDR3 is 15 residues long. Written as DNA, the CDR3 is TGTGCCAGCAGCCAACCGACTAGCGGGAGGGAGACCCAGTACTTC. Its protein is CASSQPTSGRETQYF.

The rearrangement links TRBV5-1 to TRBJ2-1, with 13 bases lining up with TRBD2. Germline values: CDR1 SGHRS, CDR2 YFSETQ. The CDR3 is made up of 15 amino acids. Unmatched junction bases numbered 4, after V lost 4 bases and J lost 6 bases. CDR3 protein: CASSGGTSGINEQFF. The CDR3 DNA reads TGCGCCAGCAGCGGCGGGACTAGCGGGATCAATGAGCAGTTCTTC. Complete variable domain (other parts from reference TRBV5-1 and TRBJ2-1): KAGVTQTPRYLIKTRGQQVTLSCSPISGHRSVSWYQQTPGQGLQFLFEYFSETQRNKGNFPGRFSGRQFSNSRSEMNVSTLELGDSALYLCASSGGTSGINEQFFGPGTRLTVL.

In this sample, this clone turned up once. This CDR3 is also generated by other DNA sequences in the sample. This chain links TRBV7-9 with TRBJ2-7, with no clear D. Germline V gene sequence: CDR1 SEHNR, CDR2 FQNEAQ (reference sequence). CDR3 length: 11 residues. With 3 bases removed from V and 3 bases from J, the gap between germline ends came to 3 bases. CDR3 amino acids: CASSLSYEQYF. In DNA, the CDR3 is TGTGCCAGCAGCTTGAGCTACGAGCAGTACTTC.

The rearrangement uses TRBV5-6 and TRBJ2-3; TRBD2 matches at 7 bases. V was pared by 0 bases and J by 1 base, with 2 bases of the junction left unmatched. The CDR3 totals 15 residues. Germline V lookup: CDR1 SGHDT, CDR2 YYEEEE. CDR3 sequence reads: CASSLGGRGTDTQYF. The DNA of the CDR3 is TGTGCCAGCAGCTTGGGGGGGAGGGGCACAGATACGCAGTATTTT.

The V and J genes are TRBV7-2 and TRBJ2-7; tentatively, D is TRBD1 (6 bases). V was trimmed by 5 bases and J by 3 bases, leaving 17 bases between them. Germline CDR1 reads SGHTA; CDR2 reads FQGNSA. This CDR3 is built from 15 residues. The CDR3 nucleotides read TGTGCCAGCAGCCCCGGACAGAGCTACCTCTACGAGCAGTACTTC. Protein product: CASSPGQSYLYEQYF. Variable domain in full (rest from reference TRBV7-2 and TRBJ2-7): GAGVSQSPSNKVTEKGKDVELRCDPISGHTALYWYRQSLGQGLEFLIYFQGNSAPDKSGLPSDRFSAERTGGSVSTLTIQRTQQEDSAVYLCASSPGQSYLYEQYFGPGTRLTVT.

The V and J genes are TRBV29-1 and TRBJ2-2; a possible D gene is TRBD2 (6 bases). The V gene's germline CDR1 is SQVTM and CDR2 ANQGSEA. Trimming pared 6 bases from V and 0 bases from J, leaving 11 bases between. The CDR3 spans 14 residues. Written as DNA, the CDR3 is TGCAGCGTGGGAGGACGGTCGAACACCGGGGAGCTGTTTTTT. This gives the protein CSVGGRSNTGELFF.

The chain has TRBV3-1 (or the pseudogene TRBV3-2) and TRBJ1-6; possibly TRBD1 for D (6 bases). Germline V gene sequence: CDR1 LGHDT, CDR2 YNNKEL (reference sequence). Trimming cost V 1 base and J 9 bases, with 10 bases left between them. The length of the CDR3 is 14 residues. CDR3 in amino acids: CASSQATGPSPLHF. CDR3 DNA: TGTGCCAGCAGCCAAGCGACAGGCCCTTCACCCCTCCACTTT.

The chain couples TRBV14 to TRBJ2-7; D perhaps matches TRBD2 (6 bases). There are 15 residues in the CDR3. Germline V gives CDR1 SGHDN, CDR2 FVKESK. The V end was cut by 6 bases, the J end by 5 bases, with 20 bases between. Here the CDR3 reads CASSQTAGPTHEQYF. The CDR3 bases are TGTGCCAGCAGTCAGACAGCGGGCCCGACCCACGAGCAGTACTTC.

The chain combines TRBV15 with TRBJ2-2; D possibly corresponds to TRBD2 (5 bases). The CDR3 sequence is 15 residues long. Germline V gene sequence: CDR1 LNHNV, CDR2 YYDKDF (reference sequence). V was cut by 6 bases and J by 1 base, with 12 bases left in between. CDR3 amino acids: CATSSRAGNTGELFF. CDR3 nucleotides: TGTGCCACCAGTTCAAGGGCGGGGAACACCGGGGAGCTGTTTTTT.

There are a few counts of this clone. The chain combines TRBV28 with TRBJ1-6; D unresolved. The V end was cut by 6 bases, the J end by 7 bases, with 13 bases between. The germline CDR1 and CDR2 sequences are MDHEN and SYDVKM. The CDR3 contains 14 residues. In DNA, the CDR3 is TGTGCCAGCAGCTCGGGAGGGTCGAATTCACCCCTCCACTTT. This translates into CASSSGGSNSPLHF.

The V call is TRBV19, the J call TRBJ2-7; no firm D call. The germline gives CDR1 LNHDA, CDR2 SQIVND (reference sequence). There are 16 residues in the CDR3. V lost 4 bases, J lost 6 bases, and 22 bases lay in between. This chain's CDR3 is CASSKEPRHNLLEQYF. The CDR3 DNA sequence: TGTGCCAGTAGTAAAGAGCCTCGCCACAATCTTCTCGAGCAGTACTTC.

J is TRBJ1-2 and V is TRBV5-6; maybe TRBD1 (6 bases). The ends were cut back, 4 bases at V and 7 bases at J, with 14 bases in the middle. Per germline, CDR1 SGHDT and CDR2 YYEEEE. This CDR3 comprises 13 residues. The CDR3 spells CASSTPTGAGYTF. CDR3 bases: TGTGCCAGCAGCACCCCGACAGGTGCTGGCTACACCTTC.

This chain connects TRBV19 to TRBJ2-7, with a tentative D call TRBD1 (8 bases). The germline V gene encodes CDR1 LNHDA and CDR2 SQIVND (reference sequence). V was clipped by 5 bases and J by 1 base, with 12 bases between them. The CDR3 loop spans 14 amino acids. CDR3 sequence (DNA): TGTGCCAGTAGTGGACAGGGAGGGTCCTACGAGCAGTACTTC. Translated, it gives CASSGQGGSYEQYF.

On this clone: Different DNA sequences within this sample yield the same CDR3. The chain uses TRBV5-1 and TRBJ2-7; 9 nucleotides match TRBD1. The CDR3 totals 14 residues. Trimming removed 3 bases from V and 2 bases from J; junction bases left unmatched: 3. Germline CDR1 and CDR2: SGHRS and YFSETQ. CDR3 sequence reads: CASSWDRETYEQYF. The CDR3 region has the DNA TGCGCCAGCAGCTGGGACAGGGAGACCTACGAGCAGTACTTC.

V usage is TRBV7-9 and J usage is TRBJ1-2; D may be TRBD1 (5 bases). This CDR3 is 13 amino acids long. Germline CDR1 SEHNR, CDR2 FQNEAQ (reference sequence). V was pared by 1 base and J by 8 bases, with 11 bases between. The CDR3 region has the DNA TGTGCCAGCAGCTTAGTCGCCGGGGGAGGCTACACCTTC. This gives the protein CASSLVAGGGYTF.

In this sample, this clone turned up once. This sequence joins TRBV27 and TRBJ1-4, with TRBD1 identical over 9 bases. This CDR3 region has 15 residues. Germline CDR1 reads MNHEY; CDR2 reads SMNVEV (reference sequence). The J segment lost 7 bases and the V segment lost 5 bases, leaving 8 bases of the junction unmatched. CDR3 nucleotides: TGTGCCAGCAGTCTGGACAGGGGACGGGGTGAAAAACTGTTTTTT. Translated: CASSLDRGRGEKLFF.

As for this clone: The sample has other DNA sequences that encode this CDR3 too. J is TRBJ2-1 and V is TRBV3-1 (or the pseudogene TRBV3-2); D is perhaps TRBD1 (6 bases). The CDR3 covers 13 residues. Germline-derived CDR1 and CDR2 are LGHDT and YNNKEL (reference sequence). Between the trimmed V and J ends, which lost 4 bases and 5 bases, there was a span of 9 bases. CDR3 protein: CASSLDRNNEQFF. The CDR3 nucleotides read TGTGCCAGCAGCCTCGACAGGAACAATGAGCAGTTCTTC.

This rearrangement joins TRBV12-3 or TRBV12-4 to TRBJ2-1; 10 nucleotides match TRBD2. The CDR3 spans 12 residues. After removal of 6 bases from V and 16 bases from J, the junction contained 9 bases not matched to a gene. DNA for the CDR3: TGTGCCAGCAGGGGCCTAGCGGGAGTGAGCTTCTTC. It is translated as CASRGLAGVSFF.

This clone was recorded a few times. The sample contains more than one DNA sequence encoding this CDR3. This chain connects TRBV7-9 to TRBJ2-7; 13 bases line up with TRBD2. J was trimmed by 4 bases and V by 4 bases; bases with no gene match: 4. The CDR3 runs to 15 residues. Germline assignment: CDR1 SEHNR and CDR2 FQNEAQ (reference sequence). This CDR3 is CASSSRTSGSYEQYF. CDR3 nucleotides: TGTGCCAGCAGCTCCCGGACTAGCGGGAGTTACGAGCAGTACTTC.

V usage is TRBV5-1 and J usage is TRBJ2-3; TRBD2 matches at 7 bases. V was clipped by 4 bases and J by 5 bases; unmatched bases: 7. Germline CDR1 and CDR2: SGHRS and YFSETQ. The CDR3 is 14 amino acids. The CDR3 is CASSPGGVVDTQYF. CDR3 nucleotide sequence: TGCGCCAGCAGCCCGGGGGGAGTGGTAGATACGCAGTATTTT.

The table lists this clone with a few counts. The V and J genes are TRBV9 and TRBJ2-3; 7 positions agree with TRBD2. Trimming removed 0 bases from V and 2 bases from J; junction bases left unmatched: 6. The germline CDR1 and CDR2 sequences are SGDLS and YYNGEE. The CDR3 consists of 16 residues. The CDR3 DNA reads TGTGCCAGCAGCGTAGCCGCTAGCGGTTACACAGATACGCAGTATTTT. As protein: CASSVAASGYTDTQYF.

This chain uses TRBV2 with TRBJ1-1; a possible D gene is TRBD1 (5 bases). The CDR3 consists of 12 residues. The V gene lost 3 bases and the J gene lost 5 bases, with 7 bases spanning the gap. Looked up from germline, CDR1 is SNHLY and CDR2 is FYNNEI. The CDR3 is CASSDSGTEAFF. DNA for the CDR3: TGTGCCAGCAGTGATTCAGGGACTGAAGCTTTCTTT.

The chain recombines TRBV28 with TRBJ1-4; the match to TRBD1 covers 8 bases. V lost 7 bases and J lost 2; bases outside the gene matches: 3. This CDR3 region has 14 residues. CDR1 is MDHEN, CDR2 SYDVKM, per germline. The CDR3: CASTTGGTNEKLFF. DNA for the CDR3: TGTGCCAGCACTACAGGGGGGACTAATGAAAAACTGTTTTTT.